Listed below are T cell receptor beta chains from one sample, sequenced in a study of cytomegalovirus exposure and HLA in healthy donors. Assay: immunoSEQ multiplex PCR; the TCRdb copy retains only in-frame clones and omits some. The sample consists of 85,000 to 95,000 clones, over 65% of them appearing once. Sequencing was done on a sample of PBMCs. These receptors originate from a man in his thirties or forties in good health and CMV-seropositive. Each CDR3 is given with its conserved first and last residue. Fields, in order: D gene, V gene, J gene, CDR3 length, clone size, CDR3 DNA, CDR3 protein. D genes are given only for firm matches. Size is omitted from some rows. Given values are once, few, many or a class for expanded clones.

d_call: .; v_call: TRBV4-3; j_call: TRBJ1-1; cdr3_length: 16; clone_size: .; cdr3_nt: TGCGCCAGCAGCCAAGATCAGCGACCCAGGGGAGGGAGTGCTTTCTTT; cdr3_aa: CASSQDQRPRGGSAFF
d_call: TRBD1; v_call: TRBV28; j_call: TRBJ1-5; cdr3_length: 15; clone_size: .; cdr3_nt: TGTGCCAGCAGTTTGACAGGGGGCGATCATCAGCCCCAGCATTTT; cdr3_aa: CASSLTGGDHQPQHF
d_call: .; v_call: TRBV27; j_call: TRBJ1-5; cdr3_length: 13; clone_size: .; cdr3_nt: TGTGCCAGCAGTTTCAGGGGCAATCAGCCCCAGCATTTT; cdr3_aa: CASSFRGNQPQHF
d_call: .; v_call: TRBV27; j_call: TRBJ2-5; cdr3_length: 11; clone_size: once; cdr3_nt: TGTGCCAGCAGTTTAGGCGAGACCCAGTACTTC; cdr3_aa: CASSLGETQYF
d_call: TRBD2; v_call: TRBV29-1; j_call: TRBJ2-2; cdr3_length: 15; clone_size: .; cdr3_nt: TGCAGCGTTGCAGCTAGCGGGCCAAATACCGGGGAGCTGTTTTTT; cdr3_aa: CSVAASGPNTGELFF
d_call: .; v_call: TRBV30; j_call: TRBJ1-2; cdr3_length: 14; clone_size: .; cdr3_nt: TGTGCCTGGAGTGTCAACTGGGGGAGGAGTGGCTACACCTTC; cdr3_aa: CAWSVNWGRSGYTF
d_call: .; v_call: TRBV9; j_call: TRBJ1-1; cdr3_length: 15; clone_size: .; cdr3_nt: TGTGCCAGCAGCGTAGTCCCCGACAGGAACACTGAAGCTTTCTTT; cdr3_aa: CASSVVPDRNTEAFF
d_call: TRBD1; v_call: TRBV18; j_call: TRBJ1-3; cdr3_length: 18; clone_size: .; cdr3_nt: TGTGCCAGCTCTCTTCGATCTACAGGGGTAGCGTCTGGAAACACCATATATTTT; cdr3_aa: CASSLRSTGVASGNTIYF
d_call: TRBD1; v_call: TRBV19; j_call: TRBJ1-5; cdr3_length: 15; clone_size: .; cdr3_nt: TGTGCCAGTACCCCGACAGGGGGTAGCAATCAGCCCCAGCATTTT; cdr3_aa: CASTPTGGSNQPQHF
d_call: TRBD2; v_call: TRBV5-1; j_call: TRBJ2-1; cdr3_length: 16; clone_size: .; cdr3_nt: TGCGCCAGCAGCTTAGTAGGGACTAGCGGAGTTAATGAGCAGTTCTTC; cdr3_aa: CASSLVGTSGVNEQFF
d_call: .; v_call: TRBV5-6; j_call: TRBJ2-1; cdr3_length: 15; clone_size: .; cdr3_nt: TGTGCCAGCAGCTTGACGGATGGGCCCTTGGATGAGCAGTTCTTC; cdr3_aa: CASSLTDGPLDEQFF
d_call: TRBD1; v_call: TRBV4-2; j_call: TRBJ1-1; cdr3_length: 16; clone_size: once; cdr3_nt: TGTGCCAGCAGCCCTAGGGACAGTAACATGAACACTGAAGCTTTCTTT; cdr3_aa: CASSPRDSNMNTEAFF
d_call: .; v_call: TRBV28; j_call: TRBJ1-5; cdr3_length: 12; clone_size: .; cdr3_nt: TGTGCCAGCAGTTCAAGCTCGGAGCCCCAGCATTTT; cdr3_aa: CASSSSSEPQHF
d_call: TRBD1; v_call: TRBV5-1; j_call: TRBJ2-1; cdr3_length: 15; clone_size: few; cdr3_nt: TGCGCCAGCAGCCCAGCAGGACAGGGGCACAATGAGCAGTTCTTC; cdr3_aa: CASSPAGQGHNEQFF
d_call: TRBD2; v_call: TRBV28; j_call: TRBJ2-1; cdr3_length: 13; clone_size: .; cdr3_nt: TGTGCCAGCAGAACCGGGGGGTACAATGAGCAGTTCTTC; cdr3_aa: CASRTGGYNEQFF
d_call: TRBD1; v_call: TRBV19; j_call: TRBJ1-5; cdr3_length: 15; clone_size: .; cdr3_nt: TGTGCCAGTAGTCCGACCGGGACAGGCAATCAGCCCCAGCATTTT; cdr3_aa: CASSPTGTGNQPQHF
d_call: TRBD2; v_call: TRBV5-8; j_call: TRBJ2-7; cdr3_length: 16; clone_size: .; cdr3_nt: TGTGCCAGCAGCTTACTAGCGGGGGGGCCCCTCTACGAGCAGTACTTC; cdr3_aa: CASSLLAGGPLYEQYF
d_call: .; v_call: TRBV5-1; j_call: TRBJ1-1; cdr3_length: 14; clone_size: once; cdr3_nt: TGCGCCAGCAGCTTGGCTCGAGTATCCACTGAAGCTTTCTTT; cdr3_aa: CASSLARVSTEAFF
d_call: .; v_call: TRBV27; j_call: TRBJ1-1; cdr3_length: 14; clone_size: .; cdr3_nt: TGTGCCAGCAGGGGGAACAGGGAGAGAACTGAAGCTTTCTTT; cdr3_aa: CASRGNRERTEAFF
d_call: TRBD2; v_call: TRBV4-2; j_call: TRBJ2-2; cdr3_length: 15; clone_size: .; cdr3_nt: TGTGCCAGCAGCCAACTGATAGCGGGAGCCGGGGAGCTGTTTTTT; cdr3_aa: CASSQLIAGAGELFF
d_call: TRBD1; v_call: TRBV5-4; j_call: TRBJ2-7; cdr3_length: 15; clone_size: .; cdr3_nt: TGTGCCAGCAGCCCCGGGACAGGGGGCCAAGACGAGCAGTACTTC; cdr3_aa: CASSPGTGGQDEQYF
d_call: .; v_call: TRBV14; j_call: TRBJ2-7; cdr3_length: 13; clone_size: .; cdr3_nt: TGTGCCAGCAGCCAAAGGAGCTCCTACGAGCAGTACTTC; cdr3_aa: CASSQRSSYEQYF
d_call: TRBD1; v_call: TRBV7-2; j_call: TRBJ1-2; cdr3_length: 17; clone_size: .; cdr3_nt: TGTGCCAGCAGCCCACGACAGGGGTCTATCCCTCCAGATGGCTACACCTTC; cdr3_aa: CASSPRQGSIPPDGYTF
d_call: .; v_call: TRBV19; j_call: TRBJ2-7; cdr3_length: 13; clone_size: once; cdr3_nt: TGTGCCAGTAGTATAGAGGGGGCTTACGAGCAGTACTTC; cdr3_aa: CASSIEGAYEQYF
d_call: .; v_call: TRBV4-2; j_call: TRBJ1-5; cdr3_length: 14; clone_size: .; cdr3_nt: TGTGCCAGCAGCCTGGGGGGGCCCAATCAGCCCCAGCATTTT; cdr3_aa: CASSLGGPNQPQHF
d_call: .; v_call: TRBV29-1; j_call: TRBJ1-1; cdr3_length: 13; clone_size: few; cdr3_nt: TGCAGCGTTTCACGAGACATGAACACTGAAGCTTTCTTT; cdr3_aa: CSVSRDMNTEAFF
d_call: .; v_call: TRBV5-4; j_call: TRBJ2-5; cdr3_length: 13; clone_size: .; cdr3_nt: TGTGCCAGCAGCTTGCGGGGGCAAGAGACCCAGTACTTC; cdr3_aa: CASSLRGQETQYF
d_call: .; v_call: TRBV7-9; j_call: TRBJ1-3; cdr3_length: 15; clone_size: .; cdr3_nt: TGTGCCAGCAGGCCAGGCAGTAGCTCTGGAAACACCATATATTTT; cdr3_aa: CASRPGSSSGNTIYF
d_call: .; v_call: TRBV5-5; j_call: TRBJ2-1; cdr3_length: 14; clone_size: .; cdr3_nt: TGTGCCAGCAGCTTGCTTTTCAGCTACAATGAGCAGTTCTTC; cdr3_aa: CASSLLFSYNEQFF
d_call: .; v_call: TRBV11-2; j_call: TRBJ1-1; cdr3_length: 13; clone_size: .; cdr3_nt: TGTGCCAGCAGCTTGGCAGAGAACACTGAAGCTTTCTTT; cdr3_aa: CASSLAENTEAFF
d_call: TRBD2; v_call: TRBV19; j_call: TRBJ2-3; cdr3_length: 16; clone_size: few; cdr3_nt: TGTGCCAGTAGTATCCCCAGCGGGAGTATCACAGATACGCAGTATTTT; cdr3_aa: CASSIPSGSITDTQYF
d_call: TRBD2; v_call: TRBV6-1; j_call: TRBJ2-1; cdr3_length: 14; clone_size: once; cdr3_nt: TGTGCCAGCAGGCAGACTAGCGGGACGAATGAGCAGTTCTTC; cdr3_aa: CASRQTSGTNEQFF
d_call: .; v_call: TRBV7-3; j_call: TRBJ1-2; cdr3_length: 15; clone_size: .; cdr3_nt: TGTGCCAGCAGCTTGGGGGGGCTAGCTAACTATGGCTACACCTTC; cdr3_aa: CASSLGGLANYGYTF
d_call: TRBD2; v_call: TRBV7-2; j_call: TRBJ2-7; cdr3_length: 15; clone_size: few; cdr3_nt: TGTGCCAGCAGCCAAAGAGGCGGGAGGGAGGGCGAGCAGTACTTC; cdr3_aa: CASSQRGGREGEQYF
d_call: TRBD2; v_call: TRBV2; j_call: TRBJ2-7; cdr3_length: 13; clone_size: few; cdr3_nt: TGTGCCAGCACTCGGGGGGGCCCCTACGAGCAGTACTTC; cdr3_aa: CASTRGGPYEQYF
d_call: TRBD1; v_call: TRBV6-5; j_call: TRBJ1-4; cdr3_length: 13; clone_size: .; cdr3_nt: TGTGCCTCCCGGGACAGGGGGCCTGAAAAACTGTTTTTT; cdr3_aa: CASRDRGPEKLFF
d_call: .; v_call: TRBV4-1; j_call: TRBJ2-1; cdr3_length: 12; clone_size: .; cdr3_nt: TGCGCCAGCTCTCAAAGCCTACGGGAGCAGTTCTTC; cdr3_aa: CASSQSLREQFF
d_call: TRBD2; v_call: TRBV5-6; j_call: TRBJ2-2; cdr3_length: 16; clone_size: .; cdr3_nt: TGTGCCAGCAGCTTGTCATTGCAGGGAGGGACCGGGGAGCTGTTTTTT; cdr3_aa: CASSLSLQGGTGELFF
d_call: .; v_call: TRBV7-8; j_call: TRBJ1-4; cdr3_length: 12; clone_size: .; cdr3_nt: TGTGCCAGCAGCTTTCCCAGTGAAAAACTGTTTTTT; cdr3_aa: CASSFPSEKLFF
d_call: TRBD1; v_call: TRBV4-3; j_call: TRBJ1-4; cdr3_length: 16; clone_size: .; cdr3_nt: TGCGCCAGCAGCCCGAAGTCCGGGACAGGGAATGAAAAACTGTTTTTT; cdr3_aa: CASSPKSGTGNEKLFF
d_call: TRBD2; v_call: TRBV5-1; j_call: TRBJ2-3; cdr3_length: 14; clone_size: .; cdr3_nt: TGCGCCAGCAGCTCTGAGCGGGGGGCAGATACGCAGTATTTT; cdr3_aa: CASSSERGADTQYF
d_call: .; v_call: TRBV28; j_call: TRBJ2-1; cdr3_length: 14; clone_size: .; cdr3_nt: TGTGCCAGCAGTTTAGTGGCCGATTACAATGAGCAGTTCTTC; cdr3_aa: CASSLVADYNEQFF
d_call: TRBD1; v_call: TRBV4-3; j_call: TRBJ2-6; cdr3_length: 17; clone_size: few; cdr3_nt: TGCGCCAGCAGCCAAGATGGGGACAGCTCTGGGGCCAACGTCCTGACTTTC; cdr3_aa: CASSQDGDSSGANVLTF
d_call: .; v_call: TRBV11-3; j_call: TRBJ2-2; cdr3_length: 13; clone_size: .; cdr3_nt: TGTGCCAGCAGCTCGCACTCCACCGGGGAGCTGTTTTTT; cdr3_aa: CASSSHSTGELFF
d_call: .; v_call: TRBV5-4; j_call: TRBJ2-3; cdr3_length: 14; clone_size: .; cdr3_nt: TGTGCCAGCAGCTTAGACGGAGACACAGATACGCAGTATTTT; cdr3_aa: CASSLDGDTDTQYF
d_call: TRBD1; v_call: TRBV6-5; j_call: TRBJ2-7; cdr3_length: 14; clone_size: .; cdr3_nt: TGTGCCAGCACTAATGGGCAGGGGGCCTACGAGCAGTACTTC; cdr3_aa: CASTNGQGAYEQYF
d_call: .; v_call: TRBV7-7; j_call: TRBJ2-1; cdr3_length: 13; clone_size: few; cdr3_nt: TGTGCTAGCAGCCCACATGAGGACAATGAGCAGTTCTTC; cdr3_aa: CASSPHEDNEQFF
d_call: .; v_call: TRBV19; j_call: TRBJ2-1; cdr3_length: 16; clone_size: .; cdr3_nt: TGTGCCAGTAGTACAATAGCGGTGAGCTCCTACAATGAGCAGTTCTTC; cdr3_aa: CASSTIAVSSYNEQFF
d_call: TRBD1; v_call: TRBV9; j_call: TRBJ1-4; cdr3_length: 15; clone_size: .; cdr3_nt: TGTGCCAGCAGCTTCAGGGGGGATGCTAATGAAAAACTGTTTTTT; cdr3_aa: CASSFRGDANEKLFF
d_call: TRBD1; v_call: TRBV5-4; j_call: TRBJ2-7; cdr3_length: 15; clone_size: .; cdr3_nt: TGTGCCAGCAGCGCCCTGGGACAGACCTCCTACGAGCAGTACTTC; cdr3_aa: CASSALGQTSYEQYF
d_call: TRBD1; v_call: TRBV15; j_call: TRBJ2-7; cdr3_length: 13; clone_size: .; cdr3_nt: TGTGCCACCAGCGGGACAGGGAACCACGAGCAGTACTTC; cdr3_aa: CATSGTGNHEQYF
d_call: .; v_call: TRBV21-1; j_call: TRBJ2-2; cdr3_length: 16; clone_size: .; cdr3_nt: TGTGCCAGCAGCAAAGGCCAAATCGGGAATACCGGGGAGCTGTTTTTT; cdr3_aa: CASSKGQIGNTGELFF
d_call: .; v_call: TRBV19; j_call: TRBJ2-7; cdr3_length: 13; clone_size: .; cdr3_nt: TGTGCCAGCGCCACTAGCCAATCCTACGAGCAGTACTTC; cdr3_aa: CASATSQSYEQYF
d_call: TRBD2; v_call: TRBV4-2; j_call: TRBJ2-1; cdr3_length: 15; clone_size: .; cdr3_nt: TGTGCCAGCAGCCGCCGGGGGGGCCTATACAATGAGCAGTTCTTC; cdr3_aa: CASSRRGGLYNEQFF
d_call: .; v_call: TRBV2; j_call: TRBJ2-7; cdr3_length: 14; clone_size: .; cdr3_nt: TGTGCCAGCAGTGCCTTCGAGGAGTCGCCGGAGCAGTACTTC; cdr3_aa: CASSAFEESPEQYF
d_call: TRBD2; v_call: TRBV5-1; j_call: TRBJ2-7; cdr3_length: 16; clone_size: .; cdr3_nt: TGCGCCAGCAGCTTGGGGCTAGCGGGGGGGACCTACGAGCAGTACTTC; cdr3_aa: CASSLGLAGGTYEQYF
d_call: TRBD1; v_call: TRBV15; j_call: TRBJ1-2; cdr3_length: 17; clone_size: .; cdr3_nt: TGTGCCACCAGCAAATCGACAGGGGCGATCCTTAACTATGGCTACACCTTC; cdr3_aa: CATSKSTGAILNYGYTF
d_call: TRBD1; v_call: TRBV7-9; j_call: TRBJ1-4; cdr3_length: 15; clone_size: .; cdr3_nt: TGTGCCAGCAGCCGTGAGGGGGCGGGTAATGAAAAACTGTTTTTT; cdr3_aa: CASSREGAGNEKLFF
d_call: TRBD1; v_call: TRBV29-1; j_call: TRBJ2-7; cdr3_length: 13; clone_size: .; cdr3_nt: TGCAGCGTTGATGGGACAGGGGTTTCCGAGCAGTACTTC; cdr3_aa: CSVDGTGVSEQYF
d_call: .; v_call: TRBV5-1; j_call: TRBJ1-1; cdr3_length: 14; clone_size: .; cdr3_nt: TGCGCCAGCAGCTTGGACGGGGAAAGCACTGAAGCTTTCTTT; cdr3_aa: CASSLDGESTEAFF